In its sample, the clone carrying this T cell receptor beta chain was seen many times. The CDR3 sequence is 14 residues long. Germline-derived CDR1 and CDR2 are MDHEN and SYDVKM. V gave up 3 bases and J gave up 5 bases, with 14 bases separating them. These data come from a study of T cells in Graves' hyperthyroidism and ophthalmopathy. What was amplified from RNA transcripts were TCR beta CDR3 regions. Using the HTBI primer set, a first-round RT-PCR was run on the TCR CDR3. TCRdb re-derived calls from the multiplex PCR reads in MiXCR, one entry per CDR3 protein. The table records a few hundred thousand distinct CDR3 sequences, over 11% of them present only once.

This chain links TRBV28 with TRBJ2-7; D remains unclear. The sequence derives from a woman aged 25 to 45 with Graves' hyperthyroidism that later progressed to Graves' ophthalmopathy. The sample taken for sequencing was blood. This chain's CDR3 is CASSLVLRRNEQYF. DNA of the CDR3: TGTGCCAGCAGTTTGGTCCTGCGGCGGAACGAGCAGTACTTC.